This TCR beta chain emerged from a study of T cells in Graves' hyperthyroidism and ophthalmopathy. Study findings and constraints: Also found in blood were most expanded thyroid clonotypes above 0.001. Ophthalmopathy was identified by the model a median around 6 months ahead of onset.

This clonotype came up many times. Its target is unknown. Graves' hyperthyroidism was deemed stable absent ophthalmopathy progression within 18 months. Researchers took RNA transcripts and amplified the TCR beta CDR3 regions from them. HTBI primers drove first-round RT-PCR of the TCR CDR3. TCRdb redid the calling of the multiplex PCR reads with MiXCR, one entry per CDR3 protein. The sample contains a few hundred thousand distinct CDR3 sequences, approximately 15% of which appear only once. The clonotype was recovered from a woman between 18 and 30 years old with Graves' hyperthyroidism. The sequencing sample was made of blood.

The CDR3 reads CASSLVSGGNKNIQYF. CDR3 in DNA: TGTGCCAGCAGCTTAGTGTCGGGAGGGAACAAAAACATTCAGTACTTC. The chain carries TRBV7-9 and TRBJ2-4; 8 bases line up with TRBD2. The CDR3 sequence is 16 residues long. Germline assignment: CDR1 SEHNR and CDR2 FQNEAQ (reference sequence). Losses at the gene ends were 1 base for V and 3 bases for J; bases not matched to a gene: 5. The variable domain in full, with the rest retrieved from reference TRBV7-9 and TRBJ2-4, is DTGVSQNPRHKITKRGQNVTFRCDPISEHNRLYWYRQTLGQGPEFLTYFQNEAQLEKSRLLSDRFSAERPKGSFSTLEIQRTEQGDSAMYLCASSLVSGGNKNIQYFGAGTRLSVL.